This T cell receptor beta chain was sequenced for a study of PD-L1 blockade in urothelial cancer. Study-level background: Between 0 and 3 chemotherapy regimens preceded treatment for each patient.

Germline loops: CDR1 LGHNA, CDR2 YNFKEQ. The CDR3 length is 16 residues. V was pared by 1 base and J by 2 bases, with 3 bases of the junction left unmatched. Generated by immunoSEQ multiplex PCR, the TCRdb table keeps only in-frame clones and is missing some. The sample consists of fewer than 40,000 clones, roughly nine tenths of them appearing once. Time point meaning: pretreatment peripheral blood. The source is a woman in her sixties or seventies with urothelial cancer. This rearrangement joins TRBV4-2 to TRBJ2-3; 10 bases match TRBD2. The material sequenced was PBMCs, taken around atezolizumab (anti-PD-L1) treatment. In nucleotides, the CDR3 is TGTGCCAGCAGCCAAGCAGCGGGAGGGAACACAGATACGCAGTATTTT. Translated, it gives CASSQAAGGNTDTQYF.